Following are 29 T cell receptor beta chains from one sample sequenced in a study of Graves' ophthalmopathy and Graves' hyperthyroidism. Investigators amplified TCR beta CDR3 regions from RNA transcripts. First-round RT-PCR with HTBI primers preceded a second-round multiplex PCR. MiXCR, run by TCRdb on the multiplex PCR reads, gives a single entry per CDR3 protein. The sample lists just over 600,000 distinct CDR3 sequences, 22% occurring once. Source material: peripheral blood. Receptors originate from a woman under 30 with stable Graves' hyperthyroidism. Some clones in this sample may be carry-over from other donors' samples.

Many counts were recorded for this clonotype. Mismatch with germline at one junction end may stem from a read error. CDR3: CSARARVETEAFF. CDR3 sequence (DNA): TGCAGTGCAAGAGCCAGGGTAGAAACTGAAGCTTTCTTT. The V call is TRBV20-1, the J call TRBJ1-1, with a weak D call TRBD1 (5 bases). Germline V gene lookup returns CDR1 DFQATT and CDR2 SNEGSKA (reference sequence). The CDR3 contains 13 residues.

This clonotype came up many times. V and J are TRBV12-3 or TRBV12-4 and TRBJ2-7; 9 bases align to TRBD1. V shed 6 bases, J shed 0 bases, and the junction held 3 bases outside the gene matches. This CDR3 comprises 14 residues. CDR3 sequence reads: CASSGTGLSYEQYF. The CDR3, as DNA: TGTGCCAGCAGCGGGACAGGGCTCTCCTACGAGCAGTACTTC.

In this sample, this clonotype turned up a few times. This chain uses TRBV6-1 with TRBJ2-2, with 8 bases aligning to TRBD1. CDR3 length: 15 residues. Unmatched junction bases numbered 9, after V lost 5 bases and J lost 7 bases. In germline, CDR1 is MNHNS, CDR2 SASEGT. The CDR3: CASSPDRESGGELFF. The CDR3 bases are TGTGCCAGCAGTCCGGACAGGGAGAGCGGCGGGGAGCTGTTTTTT.

The chain recombines TRBV28 with TRBJ1-1; 7 bases match TRBD1. Trimming cost V 4 bases and J 7 bases; bases outside gene matches: 9. The CDR3 length is 14 residues. Looked up from germline, CDR1 is MDHEN and CDR2 is SYDVKM. DNA of the CDR3: TGTGCCAGCAGTTCGGCCATCAGGACAGGTGAAGCTTTCTTT. This encodes CASSSAIRTGEAFF. The full variable domain, in which reference TRBV28 and TRBJ1-1 provide the parts outside the CDR3, is DVKVTQSSRYLVKRTGEKVFLECVQDMDHENMFWYRQDPGLGLRLIYFSYDVKMKEKGDIPEGYSVSREKKERFSLILESASTNQTSMYLCASSSAIRTGEAFFGQGTRLTVV.

V gene TRBV28 combines with J gene TRBJ2-2, with D perhaps assigned TRBD1 or TRBD2 (5 bases each). This CDR3 is built from 14 residues. Deletions cut 10 bases from V and 8 bases from J, with 20 bases between. Per the germline V gene, CDR1 is MDHEN and CDR2 is SYDVKM. The CDR3 spells CATYHRTWGGELFF. CDR3 in DNA: TGTGCCACCTATCATCGGACGTGGGGGGGGGAGCTGTTTTTT.

This clonotype was picked up many times. The chain recombines TRBV6-5 with TRBJ2-5; D gene unclear. This CDR3 spans 13 amino acids. The germline CDR1 and CDR2 sequences are MNHEY and SVGAGI. The V gene lost 5 bases and the J gene lost 4 bases, with 11 bases spanning the gap. This CDR3 reads CASSRLLGETQYF. Here the CDR3 DNA reads TGTGCCAGCAGTAGACTCCTGGGAGAGACCCAGTACTTC.

This clonotype was counted many times. No DNA is shown, since the ends of the CDR3 on it are uncertain; the CDR3 is the one TCRdb lists. Here the CDR3 reads CSVGVTGFLETQYF. The chain combines TRBV29-1 with TRBJ2-5; the D call TRBD1 from the table was never checked on the DNA. CDR1 is SQVTM, CDR2 ANQGSEA, per germline. Counting both end residues, the CDR3 totals 14 amino acids.

The V and J genes are TRBV12-3 or TRBV12-4 and TRBJ2-7; D is tentatively TRBD1 or TRBD2 (6 bases each). V dropped 9 bases and J dropped 6 bases, with 15 bases sitting between them. CDR3 size: 12 residues. The CDR3 nucleotides read TGTGCCAGAAGGAGGGGGGCAGCCGAGCAGTACTTC. Translating gives CARRRGAAEQYF.

This clonotype was counted ten times or more. This sequence joins TRBV20-1 and TRBJ1-6; a weak D match, TRBD1 (5 bases). Trimming took off 2 bases at V and 4 bases at J, with 12 bases between the two ends. From germline, CDR1 is DFQATT and CDR2 SNEGSKA (reference sequence). The CDR3 is 15 residues long. In nucleotides, the CDR3 is TGCAGTGCTAGATCCGGGGGGGGTTATAATTCACCCCTCCACTTT. Protein sequence: CSARSGGGYNSPLHF.

This clonotype appeared once. The chain links TRBV24-1 to TRBJ2-6; D is unresolved. V lost 1 base to trimming and J lost 4 bases, with 7 bases between them. The CDR3 is 15 residues long. CDR1 KGHDR and CDR2 SFDVKD come from the germline V gene. Here the CDR3 DNA reads TGTGCCACCAGTGATTTTCGGACCGGGGCCAACGTCCTGACTTTC. It translates to CATSDFRTGANVLTF.

This clonotype has at least ten counts. V and J are TRBV12-3 or TRBV12-4 and TRBJ1-2, with TRBD1 as a possible D gene (5 bases). The CDR3 is made up of 15 amino acids. The V and J ends lost 1 base and 3 bases respectively, with 12 bases between them. The CDR3: CASSLGLSGHYGYTF. CDR3 DNA sequence: TGTGCCAGCAGTTTAGGGCTTTCGGGGCACTATGGCTACACCTTC.

This sequence joins TRBV11-2 and TRBJ2-5; TRBD2 aligns across 16 bases. CDR3 length: 17 amino acids. Per the germline V gene, CDR1 is SGHAT and CDR2 is FQNNGV. Trimming cost V 5 bases and J 6 bases; bases outside gene matches: 9. The CDR3 protein is CASSPSPGLAGGKTQYF. The CDR3 bases are TGTGCCAGCAGCCCCTCTCCGGGACTAGCGGGGGGGAAGACCCAGTACTTC.

The V gene is TRBV2, the J gene TRBJ1-2; 10 bases align to TRBD1. Germline CDR1 SNHLY, CDR2 FYNNEI. The CDR3 totals 12 residues. V lost 11 bases to trimming and J lost 6 bases; unmatched junction nucleotides: 6. The CDR3 spells CAGGQGVHGYTF. Written as DNA, the CDR3 is TGTGCCGGAGGACAGGGGGTTCATGGCTACACCTTC.

This clonotype was observed many times. The chain has TRBV7-3 and TRBJ2-5; a possible D gene is TRBD2 (5 bases). The CDR3 extends over 14 amino acids. Per germline, CDR1 SGHTA and CDR2 FQGTGA. V shed 8 bases and J shed 7 bases, with 20 bases lying between them. The CDR3 here is CASSPAGGGGTQYF. As DNA, the CDR3 is TGTGCCAGCTCCCCCGCGGGTGGCGGAGGGACCCAGTACTTC.

This clonotype was counted between two and nine times. The chain employs TRBV20-1 and TRBJ2-7; 7 nucleotides align to TRBD1. Unmatched junction bases numbered 10, after V lost 1 base and J lost 7 bases. Germline CDR1 reads DFQATT; CDR2 reads SNEGSKA (reference sequence). There are 14 residues in the CDR3. CDR3 in DNA: TGCAGTGCTAGAGTCACCACAGGGGCGGAGGAGCAGTACTTC. Translation: CSARVTTGAEEQYF.

This clonotype was seen ten or more times. The CDR3 DNA reads TGTGCCAGCAGCCACACTAGCGGGGGTTTGTCGTCGGAGACCCAGTACTTC. Translating it yields CASSHTSGGLSSETQYF. The J gene is TRBJ2-5, the V gene TRBV11-1, with TRBD2 matching over 11 bases. CDR1 is SGHAT, CDR2 FQDESV, per germline (reference sequence). The CDR3 is made up of 17 amino acids. V trimming: 5 bases; J trimming: 5 bases; junction bases outside the gene matches: 13.

This rearrangement joins TRBV12-3 or TRBV12-4 to TRBJ1-2; D is possibly TRBD1 (6 bases). Between the trimmed V and J ends, which lost 0 bases and 8 bases, there was a span of 16 bases. The CDR3 totals 15 residues. CDR3 coding DNA: TGTGCCAGCAGTTTAGCAGGTAGACAGGCGTTCGGCTACACCTTC. As protein: CASSLAGRQAFGYTF.

This clonotype occurred many times. The rearrangement joins TRBV6-2 or TRBV6-3 to TRBJ2-5, with D possibly TRBD1 on 5 matching bases. The CDR3 length is 14 residues. Trimming stripped 0 bases from V and 5 bases from J, with 10 bases between. Per the germline V gene, CDR1 is MNHEY and CDR2 is SVGEGT. For the CDR3, the DNA is TGTGCCAGCAGTTACTCGAATCAGGGCGAGACCCAGTACTTC. It codes for CASSYSNQGETQYF.

V and J are TRBV7-4 and TRBJ2-7; TRBD1 agrees at 7 bases. This CDR3 comprises 12 residues. Trimming removed 6 bases from V and 9 bases from J; junction bases left unmatched: 8. Germline V lookup: CDR1 SGHVT, CDR2 SQSDAQ. CDR3 nucleotide sequence: TGTGCCAGCAGTCCCGGACAGGTCGCGCAGTACTTC. This encodes CASSPGQVAQYF.

This clonotype turned up a few times. J is TRBJ1-2 and V is TRBV13, with TRBD1 matching 11 bases. In germline, CDR1 is PRHDT, CDR2 FYEKMQ (reference sequence). The CDR3 is 15 residues long. The junction had 7 bases not matched to a gene; V was cut back by 5 bases and J by 5 bases. The CDR3 sequence is CASSTRTGGSYGYTF. In DNA, the CDR3 is TGTGCCAGCAGCACAAGGACAGGGGGCAGTTATGGCTACACCTTC.

The chain is built from TRBV6-1 and TRBJ2-7; possibly TRBD2 for D (6 bases). Trimming removed 8 bases from V and 0 bases from J, with 11 bases in between. Germline CDR1 is MNHNS and CDR2 is SASEGT. This CDR3 contains 13 residues. The CDR3 coding sequence is TGTGCCAGCGGGGGGACCGACTCCTACGAGCAGTACTTC. This encodes CASGGTDSYEQYF.

V usage is TRBV2 and J usage is TRBJ2-2; 13 bases are a match to TRBD2. CDR1 SNHLY and CDR2 FYNNEI come from the germline V gene. The CDR3 has 15 residues. The junction had 4 bases not matched to a gene; V was cut back by 5 bases and J by 7 bases. CDR3 sequence reads: CASSRLAGGGGELFF. The CDR3 DNA sequence: TGTGCCAGCAGTCGACTAGCGGGAGGAGGCGGGGAGCTGTTTTTT.

This clonotype turned up a few times. Here the CDR3 DNA reads TGCGCCAGCAGCCGATATATGGGAAATTCACCCCTCCACTTT. This gives the protein CASSRYMGNSPLHF. The chain combines TRBV4-1 with TRBJ1-6; D is unclear. The V gene lost 4 bases and the J gene lost 7 bases, with 11 bases spanning the gap. Germline-derived CDR1 and CDR2 are MGHRA and YSYEKL. This CDR3 comprises 14 residues.

V usage is TRBV20-1 and J usage is TRBJ1-1; D is undetermined. V shed 2 bases and J shed 2 bases, with 12 bases lying between them. The CDR3 has 14 residues. Germline values: CDR1 DFQATT, CDR2 SNEGSKA (reference sequence). The CDR3 nucleotides read TGCAGTGCTAGACAGGCTCGGGGTAACACTGAAGCTTTCTTT. This codes for CSARQARGNTEAFF.

This clonotype was detected ten times or more. The rearrangement joins TRBV11-1 to TRBJ1-1, with 8 bases lining up with TRBD1. Germline lookup yields CDR1 SGHAT and CDR2 FQDESV (reference sequence). This CDR3 comprises 17 residues. Trimming removed 6 bases from V and 3 bases from J; junction bases left unmatched: 15. CDR3 coding DNA: TGTGCCAGCAGTTACCTGACAGGGGTTGTAGTGGACACTGAAGCTTTCTTT. Translated, it gives CASSYLTGVVVDTEAFF.

The chain recombines TRBV6-5 with TRBJ1-2; TRBD1 is a possible D gene (6 bases). The CDR3 spans 13 residues. V shed 2 bases and J shed 6 bases, with 10 bases lying between them. CDR1 and CDR2 (germline): MNHEY, SVGAGI. The CDR3 here is CASSYAGVDGYTF. In nucleotides, the CDR3 is TGTGCCAGCAGTTACGCAGGGGTGGATGGCTACACCTTC.

The chain joins TRBV19 to TRBJ2-7; a weak D match, TRBD2 (6 bases). Germline V CDR1 and CDR2: LNHDA, SQIVND (reference sequence). The CDR3 has 15 residues. Trimming shortened V by 7 bases and J by 3 bases, and 19 bases separated the two germline ends. CDR3 bases: TGTGCCAGTACCCCTGGTGGGGGGTATTACTACGAGCAGTACTTC. Translating it yields CASTPGGGYYYEQYF.

This clonotype was seen at least ten times. This chain connects TRBV13 to TRBJ2-2; D may be TRBD2 (5 bases). CDR1 and CDR2 from the germline V gene are PRHDT and FYEKMQ (reference sequence). The CDR3 spans 16 residues. V shed 4 bases and J shed 1 base, with 13 bases lying between them. CDR3 loop: CASSSSGYRNTGELFF. CDR3 nucleotides: TGTGCCAGCAGCTCGTCGGGGTATCGGAACACCGGGGAGCTGTTTTTT.

The sample holds many counts of this clonotype. The V and J genes are TRBV6-5 and TRBJ1-2; TRBD1 matches at 9 bases. CDR1 and CDR2 from the germline V gene are MNHEY and SVGAGI. The trim removed 4 bases at V and 5 bases at J, leaving 8 bases unmatched. The CDR3 consists of 15 residues. This chain's CDR3 is CASSSTGQGQYGYTF. CDR3 coding DNA: TGTGCCAGCAGTTCGACGGGACAGGGTCAATATGGCTACACCTTC.